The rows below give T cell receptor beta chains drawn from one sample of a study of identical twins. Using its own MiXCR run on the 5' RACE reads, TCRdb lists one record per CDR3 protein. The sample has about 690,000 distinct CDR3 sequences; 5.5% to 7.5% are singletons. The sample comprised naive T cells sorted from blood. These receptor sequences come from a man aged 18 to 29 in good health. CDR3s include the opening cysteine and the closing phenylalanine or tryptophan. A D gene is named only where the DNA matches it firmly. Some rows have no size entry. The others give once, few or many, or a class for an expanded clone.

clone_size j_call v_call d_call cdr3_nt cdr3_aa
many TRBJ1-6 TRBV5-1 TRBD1 TGCGCCAGCAGCTCAACGCGACTGACAGGGGGTGGTTCACCCCTCCACTTT CASSSTRLTGGGSPLHF
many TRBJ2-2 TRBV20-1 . TGCAGTGCTAGCCGACTCGGAGGGGGCGGGGAGCTGTTTTTT CSASRLGGGGELFF
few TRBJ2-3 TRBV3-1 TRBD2 TGTGCCAGCAGCCAACTAGCGGGATCGGTCACAGATACGCAGTATTTT CASSQLAGSVTDTQYF
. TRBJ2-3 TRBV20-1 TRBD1 TGCAGTGCTAGAGATGCGAGACAGGGGACAGATACGCAGTATTTT CSARDARQGTDTQYF
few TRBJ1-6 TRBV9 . TGTGCCAGCAGCCCTAACGGGGGGGGGTCTTCACCCCTCCACTTT CASSPNGGGSSPLHF
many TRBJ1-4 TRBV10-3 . TGTGCCATCAGTGAGCCGGGTATGGATAATGAAAAACTGTTTTTT CAISEPGMDNEKLFF
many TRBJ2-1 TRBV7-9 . TGTGCCAGCAGCTTAGCATCTAGATCCGATGAGCAGTTCTTC CASSLASRSDEQFF
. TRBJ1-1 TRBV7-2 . TGTGCCAGCAGTAGAACAGGAGCCGCGCGGGCTTTCTTT CASSRTGAARAFF
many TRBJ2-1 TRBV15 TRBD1 TGTGCCACCAGCCCCGGACAGGGTTCCTACAATGAGCAGTTCTTC CATSPGQGSYNEQFF
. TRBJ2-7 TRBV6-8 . TGTGCCAGCAGTTATCCCTCTACGACAGAAATCTTC CASSYPSTTEIF
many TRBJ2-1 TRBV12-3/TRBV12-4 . TGTGCCAGCAGTTGGGGTGACAGGAGCTCCTACAATGAGCAGTTCTTC CASSWGDRSSYNEQFF
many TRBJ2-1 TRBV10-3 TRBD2 TGTGCCATCAGTGAGTCGAGTAGCGGGAGGGTTGGTGAGCAGTTCTTC CAISESSSGRVGEQFF
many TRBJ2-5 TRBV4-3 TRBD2 TGCGCCAGCAGCCAAGGCCGGACTAGTCAAGAGACCCAGTACTTC CASSQGRTSQETQYF
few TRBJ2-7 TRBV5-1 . TGCGCCAGCAGCTTGGCGGGAGTTTCCGAGCAGTACTTC CASSLAGVSEQYF
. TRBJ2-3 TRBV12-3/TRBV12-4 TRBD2 TGTGCCAGCAGTTTCGCGGGAGCCCATCTCACAGATACGCAGTATTTT CASSFAGAHLTDTQYF
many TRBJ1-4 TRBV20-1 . TGCAGTGCCCGGCGGGGGCCGGAGGAAAAACTGTTTTTT CSARRGPEEKLFF
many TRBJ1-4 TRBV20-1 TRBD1 TGCAGTGCTGAAAGACAGGGAGGTGAAAAACTGTTTTTT CSAERQGGEKLFF
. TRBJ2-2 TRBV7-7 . TGTGCCAGCAGCCCCAGGAGGGACACCGGGGAGCTGTTTTTT CASSPRRDTGELFF
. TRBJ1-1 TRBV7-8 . TGTGCCAGCAGCTTAGCGTTCGGCAGCAGGGACACTGAAGCTTTCTTT CASSLAFGSRDTEAFF
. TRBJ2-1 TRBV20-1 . TGCAGTGCTAGAGATTCCGCAGGATACAATGAGCAGTTCTTC CSARDSAGYNEQFF
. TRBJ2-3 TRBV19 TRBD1 TGTGCCAGTAGTATAGACCAGGGGGCGGCAGATACGCAGTATTTT CASSIDQGAADTQYF
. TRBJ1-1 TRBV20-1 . TGCAGTGCTGGGGGACACGCGGACACTGAAGCTTTCTTT CSAGGHADTEAFF
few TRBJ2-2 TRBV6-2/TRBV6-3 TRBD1 TGTGCCAGCAGTTACTGGGGACAGGGGTCCGGGGAGCTGTTTTTT CASSYWGQGSGELFF
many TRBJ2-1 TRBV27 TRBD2 TGTGCCAGCAGTTGGGGACTAGTCAATGAGCAGTTCTTC CASSWGLVNEQFF
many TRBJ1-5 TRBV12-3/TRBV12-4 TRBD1 TGTGCCAGCAGTTTAGCACAGGGGAGCAATCAGCCCCAGCATTTT CASSLAQGSNQPQHF
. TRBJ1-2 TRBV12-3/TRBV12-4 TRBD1 TGTGCCAGCAGTTTACCAGGGGGTTTTGGCTACACCTTC CASSLPGGFGYTF
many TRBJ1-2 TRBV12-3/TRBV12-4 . TGTGCCAGCAGTTTAAGTCCGAAAGAAGGCTACACCTTC CASSLSPKEGYTF
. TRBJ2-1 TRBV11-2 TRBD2 TGTGCCAGCAGCTTAGACTATGGTAGCGGGAGAACCTACAATGAGCAGTTCTTC CASSLDYGSGRTYNEQFF
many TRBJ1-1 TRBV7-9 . TGTGCCAGCAGCCCGGGAAAAATGAACACTGAAGCTTTCTTT CASSPGKMNTEAFF
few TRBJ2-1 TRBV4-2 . TGTGCCAGCAGCCAATCCGAGGATCCCTACAATGAGCAGTTCTTC CASSQSEDPYNEQFF
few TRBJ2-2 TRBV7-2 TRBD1 TGTGCCAGCAGCGGACAGGGGGCAAGCACCGGGGAGCTGTTTTTT CASSGQGASTGELFF
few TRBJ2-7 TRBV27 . TGTGCCAGCAGTTTAGTGCCAGCCGCCTACGAGCAGTACTTC CASSLVPAAYEQYF
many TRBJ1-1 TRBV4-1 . TGCGCCAGCAGCCAAGATCTAAGGCAAACGGCGAACACTGAAGCTTTCTTT CASSQDLRQTANTEAFF
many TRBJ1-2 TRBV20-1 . TGCAGTGCTAGAGATTACTATGGCTACACCTTC CSARDYYGYTF
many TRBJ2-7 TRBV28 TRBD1 TGTGCCAGCAGTTCCCGGACAGGGCTGGGCGAGCAGTACTTC CASSSRTGLGEQYF
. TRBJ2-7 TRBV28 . TGTGCCACCTCCGCCTCGTGGAGGGGGCTATGGGAGCAGTACTTC CATSASWRGLWEQYF
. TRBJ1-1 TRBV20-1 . TGCAGTGCTAGAGATTTGGGCACTGAAGCTTTCTTT CSARDLGTEAFF
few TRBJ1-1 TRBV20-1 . TGCAGCCCATTTGGCGGGCATTTAGGGATGAACACTGAAGCTTTCTTT CSPFGGHLGMNTEAFF
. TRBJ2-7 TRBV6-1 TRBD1 TGTGCCAGCAGTGGGTGGGACAGCTCTTCCGACGAGCAGTACTTC CASSGWDSSSDEQYF
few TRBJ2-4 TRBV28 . TGTGCCAGCAGTTCCCTGGACCCGAGAGTTGCCAAAAACATTCAGTACTTC CASSSLDPRVAKNIQYF
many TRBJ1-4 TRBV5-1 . TGCGCCAGCAGCCCGGGCCCTAATGAAAAACTGTTTTTT CASSPGPNEKLFF
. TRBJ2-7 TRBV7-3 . TGTGCCAGCAGCTTAGCAGGAGGGGAGATCTACGAGCAGTACTTC CASSLAGGEIYEQYF
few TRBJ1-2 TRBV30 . TGTGCCTGGAGTCGGCAGGTGGCCTCTAACTATGGCTACACCTTC CAWSRQVASNYGYTF
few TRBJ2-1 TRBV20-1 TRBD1 TGCAGTGCTAGAGATCTCCGGGACAGGGAGTTCTTC CSARDLRDREFF
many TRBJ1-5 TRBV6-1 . TGTGCCAGCAGGTCAGGGTCCAATCAGCCCCAGCATTTT CASRSGSNQPQHF